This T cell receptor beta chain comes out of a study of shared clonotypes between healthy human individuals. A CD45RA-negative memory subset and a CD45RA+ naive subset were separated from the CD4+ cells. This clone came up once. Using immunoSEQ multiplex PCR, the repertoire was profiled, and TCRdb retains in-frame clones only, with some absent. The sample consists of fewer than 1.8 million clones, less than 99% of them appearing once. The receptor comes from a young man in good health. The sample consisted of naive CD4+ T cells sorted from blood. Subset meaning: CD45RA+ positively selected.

The CDR3 DNA follows: TGTGCCAGCAGTCCCCGGGGAAAGGGGTACAATGAGCAGTTCTTC. This sequence encodes CASSPRGKGYNEQFF. The rearrangement joins TRBV28 to TRBJ2-1; the D gene could be TRBD1 or TRBD2 (5 bases each). The CDR3 is made up of 15 amino acids. In germline, CDR1 is MDHEN, CDR2 SYDVKM. V lost 5 bases to trimming and J lost 4 bases, with 15 bases between them.